Below are 17 T cell receptor beta chains sequenced from a single sample in a study of T cell responses to AZD1222 COVID-19 vaccine. Sequenced by immunoSEQ multiplex PCR; TCRdb stores in-frame clones only, minus some. The sample lists about 120,000 clones, 80% to 90% occurring once. This specimen consisted of peripheral blood, obtained on day 0 of MenACWY control vaccination. The receptors derive from an adult in good health.

This chain links TRBV6-5 with TRBJ2-6; no firm D call. Deletions cut 2 bases from V and 5 bases from J, with 10 bases between. Germline CDR1 reads MNHEY; CDR2 reads SVGAGI. The CDR3 runs 15 residues. DNA for the CDR3: TGTGCCAGCAGTTACGAACGGCCGAGGGCCAACGTCCTGACTTTC. Protein sequence: CASSYERPRANVLTF.

This chain connects TRBV7-9 to TRBJ2-2; 11 bases match TRBD1. This CDR3 has 17 amino acids. Trimming removed 2 bases from V and 4 bases from J; junction bases left unmatched: 6. Germline V CDR1 and CDR2: SEHNR, FQNEAQ (reference sequence). CDR3 sequence (DNA): TGTGCCAGCAGCTTACGCCCGGGGACAGGGGGCACCGGGGAGCTGTTTTTT. As protein: CASSLRPGTGGTGELFF. Looking up the rest from reference TRBV7-9 and TRBJ2-2 gives the full variable domain: DTGVSQNPRHKITKRGQNVTFRCDPISEHNRLYWYRQTLGQGPEFLTYFQNEAQLEKSRLLSDRFSAERPKGSFSTLEIQRTEQGDSAMYLCASSLRPGTGGTGELFFGEGSRLTVL.

The chain is built from TRBV6-4 and TRBJ2-2; 8 nucleotides align to TRBD2. The trim removed 6 bases at V and 5 bases at J, leaving 11 bases unmatched. Germline lookup yields CDR1 MRHNA and CDR2 SNTAGT. This CDR3 contains 16 residues. The CDR3 region is CASRAGGGTGTGELFF. The CDR3 DNA reads TGTGCCAGCAGGGCGGGCGGGGGGACCGGAACCGGGGAGCTGTTTTTT.

This clone was seen more than once but under ten times. The rearrangement links TRBV24-1 to TRBJ2-7; maybe TRBD1 (7 bases). This CDR3 is built from 14 residues. V lost 6 bases, J lost 3 bases, and 14 bases lay in between. Germline V gene sequence: CDR1 KGHDR, CDR2 SFDVKD. CDR3 nucleotides: TGTGCCACCAGTCCAGGGGGGACCGTCTACGAGCAGTACTTC. It yields the protein CATSPGGTVYEQYF.

The chain joins TRBV20-1 to TRBJ2-2; D may be TRBD1 (6 bases). V lost 5 bases to trimming and J lost 5 bases, with 15 bases between them. From germline, CDR1 is DFQATT and CDR2 SNEGSKA (reference sequence). The CDR3 extends over 14 amino acids. The CDR3 DNA is TGCAGTGCTGGTGTGGGGGCTCGGACCGGGGAGCTGTTTTTT. Translating gives CSAGVGARTGELFF.

The chain recombines TRBV2 with TRBJ1-2, with no clear D. Trimming pared 3 bases from V and 7 bases from J, leaving 21 bases between. CDR1 SNHLY and CDR2 FYNNEI come from the germline V gene. The CDR3 extends over 16 amino acids. This CDR3 reads CASSDGPGPAMRGYTF. CDR3 in DNA: TGTGCCAGCAGTGATGGCCCCGGGCCGGCGATGCGTGGCTACACCTTC.

The chain joins TRBV6-2 or TRBV6-3 to TRBJ2-7; TRBD1 aligns across 8 bases. V gave up 5 bases and J gave up 5 bases; unmatched junction bases: 11. The CDR3 runs 15 residues. From germline, CDR1 is MNHEY and CDR2 SVGEGT. DNA for the CDR3: TGTGCCAGCAGTCCACGGACAGGGTCAATCCACGAGCAGTACTTC. Translating gives CASSPRTGSIHEQYF.

CDR3 sequence (DNA): TGTGCCTGGAGTGTACCTGAAAAGACCCAGTACTTC. This translates into CAWSVPEKTQYF. The V gene is TRBV30, the J gene TRBJ2-5; no firm D call. CDR3 length: 12 amino acids. Germline lookup yields CDR1 GTSNPN and CDR2 SVGIG (reference sequence). V lost 0 bases, J lost 6 bases, and 8 bases lay in between.

This rearrangement joins TRBV7-9 to TRBJ1-2, with unresolved D. Germline CDR1 SEHNR, CDR2 FQNEAQ (reference sequence). This CDR3 is built from 16 residues. V gave up 2 bases and J gave up 5 bases, with 18 bases separating them. The DNA of the CDR3 is TGTGCCAGCAGCTTACTGGAGGGTCTTTTCGTTTATGGCTACACCTTC. Its translation: CASSLLEGLFVYGYTF.

The genes are TRBV7-2 and TRBJ2-1, with D tentatively TRBD2 (7 bases). The V end lost 5 bases, the J end lost 5 bases, and 13 bases lay between the germline ends. The germline CDR1 and CDR2 sequences are SGHTA and FQGNSA. This CDR3 has 14 residues. The CDR3 nucleotides are TGTGCCAGCAGCCTTGGGGGGGCGGACAATGAGCAGTTCTTC. This gives the protein CASSLGGADNEQFF.

The V and J genes are TRBV4-2 and TRBJ1-1, with 7 bases lining up with TRBD1. The CDR3 has 13 amino acids. V lost 3 bases and J lost 4; bases outside the gene matches: 2. Germline V gene data show CDR1 as LGHNA and CDR2 as YNFKEQ. CDR3 protein: CASSHTGATEAFF. The DNA for the CDR3 is TGTGCCAGCAGCCATACAGGGGCCACTGAAGCTTTCTTT.

This clone came up once. This specimen includes other DNA sequences encoding the same CDR3. The rearrangement joins TRBV3-1 (or the pseudogene TRBV3-2) to TRBJ1-2; a possible D gene is TRBD1 (5 bases). V was shortened by 1 base and J by 5 bases, with 5 bases between the two germline ends. Per germline, CDR1 LGHDT and CDR2 YNNKEL (reference sequence). The CDR3 extends over 12 amino acids. DNA of the CDR3: TGTGCCAGCAGCCAAGGGACATATGGCTACACCTTC. This gives the protein CASSQGTYGYTF.

A few counts support this clone. The chain couples TRBV28 to TRBJ1-2, with no clear D. The CDR3 is 15 residues long. CDR1 is MDHEN and CDR2 is SYDVKM in the germline V gene. Trimming shortened V by 6 bases and J by 8 bases, and 22 bases separated the two germline ends. The CDR3 DNA reads as TGTGCCAGCAGGAACCCAAGTGCGGGGATAGGAGGCTACACCTTC. Its translation: CASRNPSAGIGGYTF.

The chain carries TRBV10-3 and TRBJ1-6; D is unresolved. Trimming removed 2 bases at V and 10 bases at J, with 9 bases between. Germline CDR1 and CDR2: ENHRY and SYGVKD. This CDR3 is built from 13 residues. DNA for the CDR3: TGTGCCATCAGTGAGCCCCGTGGCTCACCCCTCCACTTT. Encoded protein: CAISEPRGSPLHF.

The V call is TRBV2, the J call TRBJ1-5, with 8 bases aligning to TRBD1. The V segment lost 6 bases and the J segment 6 bases; nucleotides outside the gene matches: 7. Germline values: CDR1 SNHLY, CDR2 FYNNEI. The CDR3 spans 14 residues. The chain's CDR3 is CASRGTGGFQPQHF. CDR3 in DNA: TGTGCCAGCAGGGGAACAGGGGGGTTTCAGCCCCAGCATTTT.

The rearrangement joins TRBV2 to TRBJ1-2, with 7 bases fitting TRBD1. CDR1 is SNHLY and CDR2 is FYNNEI in the germline V gene. The J segment lost 0 bases and the V segment lost 4 bases, leaving 5 bases of the junction unmatched. The length of the CDR3 is 15 residues. The CDR3 region has the DNA TGTGCCAGCAGTGCCCCGACAGGGACTAACTATGGCTACACCTTC. Translating gives CASSAPTGTNYGYTF.

The rearrangement joins TRBV20-1 to TRBJ1-1, with D tentatively TRBD1 (5 bases). CDR1 is DFQATT and CDR2 is SNEGSKA in the germline V gene (reference sequence). CDR3 length equals 13 residues. Trimming took off 5 bases at V and 7 bases at J, with 17 bases between the two ends. CDR3 sequence: CSAGGGFNGEAFF. The CDR3 DNA is TGCAGTGCTGGTGGGGGGTTTAATGGTGAAGCTTTCTTT.